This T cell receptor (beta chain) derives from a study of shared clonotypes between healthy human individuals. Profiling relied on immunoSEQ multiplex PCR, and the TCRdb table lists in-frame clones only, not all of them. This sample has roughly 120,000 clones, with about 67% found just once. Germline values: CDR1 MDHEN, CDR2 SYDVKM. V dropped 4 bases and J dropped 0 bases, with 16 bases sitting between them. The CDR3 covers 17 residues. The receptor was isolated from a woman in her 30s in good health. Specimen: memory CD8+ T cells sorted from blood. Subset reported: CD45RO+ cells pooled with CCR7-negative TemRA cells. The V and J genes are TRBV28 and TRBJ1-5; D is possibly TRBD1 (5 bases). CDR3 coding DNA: TGTGCCAGCAGTTCCGCGGGGGACGGCCATAGCAATCAGCCCCAGCATTTT. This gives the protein CASSSAGDGHSNQPQHF.